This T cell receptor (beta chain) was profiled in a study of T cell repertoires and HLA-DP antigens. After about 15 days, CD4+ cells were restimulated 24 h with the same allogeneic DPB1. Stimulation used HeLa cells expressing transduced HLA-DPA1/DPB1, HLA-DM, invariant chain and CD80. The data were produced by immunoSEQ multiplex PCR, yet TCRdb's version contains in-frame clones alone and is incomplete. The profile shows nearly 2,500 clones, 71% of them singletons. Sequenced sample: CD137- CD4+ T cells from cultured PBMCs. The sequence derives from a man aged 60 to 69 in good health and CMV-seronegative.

The CDR3 nucleotides read TGTGCCAGCTCAACAAGGCCCACGGAGACCCAGTACTTC. Amino acid sequence: CASSTRPTETQYF. The chain is built from TRBV18 and TRBJ2-5; D is unresolved. Germline CDR1 is KGHSH and CDR2 is LQKENI. V lost 5 bases and J 5 bases, leaving 12 bases between the germline ends. The CDR3 contains 13 residues.